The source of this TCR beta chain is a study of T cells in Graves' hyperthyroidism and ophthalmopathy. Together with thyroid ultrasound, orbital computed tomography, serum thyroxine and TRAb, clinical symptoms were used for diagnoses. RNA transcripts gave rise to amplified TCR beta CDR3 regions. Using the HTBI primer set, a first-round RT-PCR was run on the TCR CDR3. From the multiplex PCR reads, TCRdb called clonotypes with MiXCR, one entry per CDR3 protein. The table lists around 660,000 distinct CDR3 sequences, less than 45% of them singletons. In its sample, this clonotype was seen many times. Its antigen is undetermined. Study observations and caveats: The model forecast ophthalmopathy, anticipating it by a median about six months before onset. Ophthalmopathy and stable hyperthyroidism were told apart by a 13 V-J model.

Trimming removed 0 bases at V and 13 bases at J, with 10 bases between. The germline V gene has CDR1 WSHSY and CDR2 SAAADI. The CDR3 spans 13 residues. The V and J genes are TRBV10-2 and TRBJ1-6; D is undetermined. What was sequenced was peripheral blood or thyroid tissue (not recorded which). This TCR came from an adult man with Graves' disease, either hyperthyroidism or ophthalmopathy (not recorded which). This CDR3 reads CASSESDRAPLHF. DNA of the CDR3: TGCGCCAGCAGTGAGTCCGACCGGGCGCCCCTCCACTTT.